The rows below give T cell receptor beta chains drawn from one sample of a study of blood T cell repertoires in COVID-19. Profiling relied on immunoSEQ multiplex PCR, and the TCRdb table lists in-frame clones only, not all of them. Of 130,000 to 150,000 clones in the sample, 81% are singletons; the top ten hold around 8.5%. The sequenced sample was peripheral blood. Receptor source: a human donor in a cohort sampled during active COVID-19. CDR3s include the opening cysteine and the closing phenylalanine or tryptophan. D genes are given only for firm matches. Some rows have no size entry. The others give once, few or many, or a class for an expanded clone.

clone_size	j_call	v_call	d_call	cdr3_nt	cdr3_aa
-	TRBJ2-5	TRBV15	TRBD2	TGTGCCACCAGACCAGGACTAGCGGGGCAAGAGACCCAGTACTTC	CATRPGLAGQETQYF
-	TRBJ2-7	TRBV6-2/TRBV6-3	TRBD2	TGTGCCAGCAGTTACCCGCCGGGACTACCAACCCACGAGCAGTACTTC	CASSYPPGLPTHEQYF
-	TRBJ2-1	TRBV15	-	TGTGCCACCAGCAGGGAGGGCAAGGCCCTAAGCTCCTACAATGAGCAGTTCTTC	CATSREGKALSSYNEQFF
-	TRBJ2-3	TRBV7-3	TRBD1	TGTGCCAGCAGCCACCAACAGGGGAGCACAGATACGCAGTATTTT	CASSHQQGSTDTQYF
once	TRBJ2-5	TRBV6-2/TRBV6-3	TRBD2	TGTGCCAGCAGTTACGCGGGACTAGCGGGAGACCTCCGAGAGACCCAGTACTTC	CASSYAGLAGDLRETQYF
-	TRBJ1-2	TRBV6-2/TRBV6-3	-	TGTGCCAGCAGTTACTCGCCCCGGGAGGCCAAGAATGGCTACACCTTC	CASSYSPREAKNGYTF
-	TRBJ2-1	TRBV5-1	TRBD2	TGCGCCAGCAGCTTGGCTAGCGGGAGCAATGAGCAGTTCTTC	CASSLASGSNEQFF
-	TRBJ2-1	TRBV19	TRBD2	TGTGCCAGTAGTACCCCAGCGGGAGAAAGTAACAATGAGCAGTTCTTC	CASSTPAGESNNEQFF
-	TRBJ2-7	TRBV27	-	TGTGCCAGCAGTATCCTTCGGGACACTTTCTACGAGCAGTACTTC	CASSILRDTFYEQYF
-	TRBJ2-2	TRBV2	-	TGTGCCAGCACCGACTACGGGGAGCTGTTTTTT	CASTDYGELFF
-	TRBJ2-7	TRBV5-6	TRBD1	TGTGCCAGCAGCCACCGGACAGGCCCCTGGGTGCAGTACTTC	CASSHRTGPWVQYF
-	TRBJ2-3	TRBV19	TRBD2	TGTGCCAGTAGCCGGACTAGCGGGACCCTGGATACGCAGTATTTT	CASSRTSGTLDTQYF
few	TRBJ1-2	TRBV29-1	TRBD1	TGCAGCGTTGGAACAGGGGGCCTGAACTATGGCTACACCTTC	CSVGTGGLNYGYTF
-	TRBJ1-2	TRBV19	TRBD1	TGTGCCAGTACAAAGGACAGGGGGCTTTATGGCTACACCTTC	CASTKDRGLYGYTF
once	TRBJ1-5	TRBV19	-	TGTGCCAGTAAAAATGGGAACCAGGGCAGCCAGCCCCAGCATTTT	CASKNGNQGSQPQHF
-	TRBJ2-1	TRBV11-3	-	TGTGCCAGCAGCTTAGGCCTAGGCAATGAGCAGTTCTTC	CASSLGLGNEQFF
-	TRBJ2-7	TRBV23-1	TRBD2	TGCGCCAGCAGTCTTCCGGGAGGGCCGGTCGAGCAGTACTTC	CASSLPGGPVEQYF
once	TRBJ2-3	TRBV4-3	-	TGCGCCAGCAGCCAATCTACCACAGATACGCAGTATTTT	CASSQSTTDTQYF
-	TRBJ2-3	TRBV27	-	TGTGCCAGCAGTCCCCCTGGCACAGATACGCAGTATTTT	CASSPPGTDTQYF
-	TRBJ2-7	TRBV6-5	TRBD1	TGTGCCAGCAGTTATTCCGGGACAGGGGGTTCCTACGAGCAGTACTTC	CASSYSGTGGSYEQYF
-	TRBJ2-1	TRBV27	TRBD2	TGTGCCAGCAGTTCGGGGGGACTAGCGGGAGGTTGGCCCCGGGTGGAGCAGTTCTTC	CASSSGGLAGGWPRVEQFF
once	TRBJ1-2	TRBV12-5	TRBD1	TGTGCTAGTGGTTCCCAACGACAGGGCGACTATGGCTACACCTTC	CASGSQRQGDYGYTF
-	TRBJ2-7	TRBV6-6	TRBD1	TGTGCCAGCAGTCCCCCGGGACAGACTTTCTACGAGCAGTACTTC	CASSPPGQTFYEQYF
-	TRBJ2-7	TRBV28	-	TGTGCCAGCAGTTTACCGGGACACCAATACGAGCAGTACTTC	CASSLPGHQYEQYF
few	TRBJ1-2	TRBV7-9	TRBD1	TGTGCCAGCAGCCCCGGACAGGGGTACTATGGCTACACCTTC	CASSPGQGYYGYTF
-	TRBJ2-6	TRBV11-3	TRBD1	TGTGCCAGCAGCTCTGGACAGGGATCCTCTGGGGCCAACGTCCTGACTTTC	CASSSGQGSSGANVLTF
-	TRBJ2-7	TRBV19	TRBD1	TGTGCCAGTAGTACCATAGGCCGACAGGGGTCCTACGAGCAGTACTTC	CASSTIGRQGSYEQYF
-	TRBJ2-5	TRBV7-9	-	TGTGCCAGCAGCTTAGGGCTAGCGCAGCCCGAGACCCAGTACTTC	CASSLGLAQPETQYF
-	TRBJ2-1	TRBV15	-	TGTGCCACCAGCAGGGCCCGAGACAGGCGATACAATGAGCAGTTCTTC	CATSRARDRRYNEQFF
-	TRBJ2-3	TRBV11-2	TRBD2	TGTGCCAGCAGCAATATTTATAGCGGGAGCACAGATACGCAGTATTTT	CASSNIYSGSTDTQYF
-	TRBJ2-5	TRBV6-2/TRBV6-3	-	TGTGCCAGCAGTTACTCGTGGTCGGACCAAGAGACCCAGTACTTC	CASSYSWSDQETQYF
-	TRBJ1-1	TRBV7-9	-	TGTGCCAGCAGCTTAGTCGGCACAGGTGAAGCTTTCTTT	CASSLVGTGEAFF
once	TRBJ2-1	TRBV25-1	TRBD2	TGTGCCAGCAGTGAAGTGTTAGCGGGATACAATGAGCAGTTCTTC	CASSEVLAGYNEQFF
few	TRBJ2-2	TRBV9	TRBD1	TGTGCCAGCAGCGGAAACAGGGGTGTAGGGGAGCTGTTTTTT	CASSGNRGVGELFF
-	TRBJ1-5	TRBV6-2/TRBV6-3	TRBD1	TGTGCCAGCAGTCGGGACAGAATGAAGCCCCAGCATTTT	CASSRDRMKPQHF
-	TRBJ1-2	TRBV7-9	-	TGTGCCAGCAGCTCTCCCCTGGGAGACCTCTATGGCTACACCTTC	CASSSPLGDLYGYTF
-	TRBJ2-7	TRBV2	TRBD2	TGTGCCAGCACCTTAGGCGGCGGGGGAAGCTACGAGCAGTACTTC	CASTLGGGGSYEQYF
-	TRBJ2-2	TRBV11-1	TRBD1	TGTGCCAGCAGCTTACCCGGGACAGTGCCGGGGGAGCTGTTTTTT	CASSLPGTVPGELFF
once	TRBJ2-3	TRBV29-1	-	TGCAGCGTTGTACAGGGCACAGATACGCAGTATTTT	CSVVQGTDTQYF
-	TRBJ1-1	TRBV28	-	TGTGCCACCCAGGTTGTGGGGGCGAACACTGAAGCTTTCTTT	CATQVVGANTEAFF
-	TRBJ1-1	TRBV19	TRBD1	TGTGCCAGTAGTCCCGATAATCGACCCCCGGGACAGGGCAGTGAAGCTTTCTTT	CASSPDNRPPGQGSEAFF
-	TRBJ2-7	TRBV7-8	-	TGTGCCAGCACATCGGCAGGGGTTGCGTTGAACGAGCAGTACTTC	CASTSAGVALNEQYF
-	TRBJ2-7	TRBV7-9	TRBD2	TGTGCCAGCAGCTTAGTTGCGGGAGTAGATGACGAGCAGTACTTC	CASSLVAGVDDEQYF
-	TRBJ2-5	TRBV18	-	TGTGCCAGCTCACCCGGGAGCCAAGAGACCCAGTACTTC	CASSPGSQETQYF
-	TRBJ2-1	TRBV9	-	TGTGCCAGCAGCGTCGGGGGACTCCGGCCGTCGGATGAGCAGTTCTTC	CASSVGGLRPSDEQFF
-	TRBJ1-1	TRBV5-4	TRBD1	TGTGCCAGCAGCTTGGGGGGACAGGGTGAAGCTTTCTTT	CASSLGGQGEAFF
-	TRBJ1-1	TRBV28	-	TGTGCCAGCAGTTTATGGGCGGGGGCGAGGCCTGAAGCTTTCTTT	CASSLWAGARPEAFF
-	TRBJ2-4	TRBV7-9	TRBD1	TGTGCCAGCAGCCAAGACAGGGGGGATACTGGCAAAAACATTCAGTACTTC	CASSQDRGDTGKNIQYF
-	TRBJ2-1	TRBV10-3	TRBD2	TGTGCCATCGGTCCCGGGACTAGCGGGAGAAATGAGCAGTTCTTC	CAIGPGTSGRNEQFF
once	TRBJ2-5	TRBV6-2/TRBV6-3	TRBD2	TGTGCCAGCAGTTACTCGCTAGCGGGAGGGGCAGAGACCCAGTACTTC	CASSYSLAGGAETQYF